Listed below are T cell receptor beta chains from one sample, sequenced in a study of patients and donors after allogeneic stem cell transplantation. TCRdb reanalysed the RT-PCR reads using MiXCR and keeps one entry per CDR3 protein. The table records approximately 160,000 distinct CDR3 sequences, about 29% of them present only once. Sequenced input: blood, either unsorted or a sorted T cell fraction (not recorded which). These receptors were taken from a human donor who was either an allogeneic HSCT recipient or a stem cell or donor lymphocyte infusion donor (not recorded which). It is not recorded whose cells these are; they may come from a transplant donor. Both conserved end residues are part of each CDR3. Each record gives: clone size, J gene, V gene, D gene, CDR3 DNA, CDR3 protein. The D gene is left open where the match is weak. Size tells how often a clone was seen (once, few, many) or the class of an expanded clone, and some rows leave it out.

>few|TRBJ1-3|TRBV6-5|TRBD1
TGTGCCAGCAGAACAGGGGAGGGCTCTGGAAACACCATATATTTT
CASRTGEGSGNTIYF
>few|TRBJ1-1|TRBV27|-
TGTGCCAGCAGTTTAGGGCGAGGCAGGGCCACTGAAGCTTTCTTT
CASSLGRGRATEAFF
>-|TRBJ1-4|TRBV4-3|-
TGCGCCAGCAGCTTTGAAGGGCCGGACGAAAAACTGTTTTTT
CASSFEGPDEKLFF
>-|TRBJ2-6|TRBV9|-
TGTGCCAGCAGGGAAGGGGGCTCTGGGGCCAACGTCCTGACTTTC
CASREGGSGANVLTF
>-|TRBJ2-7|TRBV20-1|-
TGCAGTGCGTCAGCCGGGATTAGCTCCTACGAGCAGTACTTC
CSASAGISSYEQYF
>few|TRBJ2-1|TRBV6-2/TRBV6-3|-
TGTGCCAGCGGGGGACTGCCATCCTACAATGAGCAGTTCTTC
CASGGLPSYNEQFF
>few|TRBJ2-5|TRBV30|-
TGTGCCTGGGCAGGGTTGGTATCTGAGACCCAGTACTTC
CAWAGLVSETQYF
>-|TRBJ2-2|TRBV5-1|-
TGCGCCAGCAGCCCGATGGACGGGAACACCGGGGAGCTGTTTTTT
CASSPMDGNTGELFF
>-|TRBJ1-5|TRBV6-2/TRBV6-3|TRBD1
TGTGCCAGCACCACAAGACAGGGGACTAGCAATCAGCCCCAGCATTTT
CASTTRQGTSNQPQHF
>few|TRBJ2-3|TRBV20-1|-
TGCAGTGCTAGACTAGCCCCTTCCAACACAGATACGCAGTATTTT
CSARLAPSNTDTQYF
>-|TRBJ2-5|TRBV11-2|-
TGTGCCAGCAGCTCCGGGACACCTCATAAGACCCAGTACTTC
CASSSGTPHKTQYF
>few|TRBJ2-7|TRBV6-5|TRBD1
TGTGCCAGCAGTAAACACAGACAGGGCTCCTACGAGCAGTACTTC
CASSKHRQGSYEQYF
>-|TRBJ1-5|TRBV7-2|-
TGTGCCAGCAGCTCAATAGGGACGGCCGTCCTCAGCAATCAGCCCCAGCATTTT
CASSSIGTAVLSNQPQHF
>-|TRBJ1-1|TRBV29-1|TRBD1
TGCAGCGTTGCGACCAGGACAGGGAGGTCTTTCTTT
CSVATRTGRSFF
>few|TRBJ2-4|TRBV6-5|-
TGTGCCAGCAGTTACGCCTCAAGTGCCAAAAACATTCAGTACTTC
CASSYASSAKNIQYF
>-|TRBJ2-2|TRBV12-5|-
TGTGCTAGTGGTCCAATCTCCGGGGCTACGCTAAACACCGGGGAGCTGTTTTTT
CASGPISGATLNTGELFF
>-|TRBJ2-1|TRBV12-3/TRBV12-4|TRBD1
TGTGCCAGCACCATCCTTGACAGGGTCAATGAGCAGTTCTTC
CASTILDRVNEQFF
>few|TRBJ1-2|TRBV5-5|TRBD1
TGTGCCAGTAGGGGACAGGGGCTGTACACCTTC
CASRGQGLYTF
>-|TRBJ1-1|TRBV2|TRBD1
TGTGCCAGCAGGGGACAGGGACACACTGAAGCTTTCTTT
CASRGQGHTEAFF
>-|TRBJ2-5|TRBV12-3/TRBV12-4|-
TGTGCCAGCAGTTTCCACAGGGCCCAAGAGACCCAGTACTTC
CASSFHRAQETQYF